This T cell receptor (beta chain) was documented in a study of blood T cell repertoires in COVID-19. The overall study: Sites in the United States, Italy and Spain provided acute and convalescent COVID-19 samples.

J was trimmed by 5 bases and V by 0 bases; bases with no gene match: 5. The germline gives CDR1 LNHNV, CDR2 YYDKDF (reference sequence). The CDR3 covers 15 residues. This study enrolled people aged about 18 to 100 from roughly 24 US geographic areas. Clinical histories supplied by participants themselves formed the basis of cohort assignment. The authors' processing: How many nucleated cells were present was estimated from reference gene primer amplification. Sequenced by immunoSEQ multiplex PCR; TCRdb stores in-frame clones only, minus some. The V and J calls and clone size are taken from that table; D and trimming were inferred from the DNA. The sample carries roughly 180,000 clones, roughly 88% recorded once.

The chain employs TRBV15 and TRBJ2-3; 7 nucleotides align to TRBD2. The receptor was derived from a woman aged 55-69 years who had recovered from COVID-19. Sequences were obtained from PBMCs or T cells enriched from blood (not recorded which). The DNA for the CDR3 is TGTGCCACCAGCAGAGAAAGAGGGAGGGGAGATACGCAGTATTTT. Amino acid sequence: CATSRERGRGDTQYF.